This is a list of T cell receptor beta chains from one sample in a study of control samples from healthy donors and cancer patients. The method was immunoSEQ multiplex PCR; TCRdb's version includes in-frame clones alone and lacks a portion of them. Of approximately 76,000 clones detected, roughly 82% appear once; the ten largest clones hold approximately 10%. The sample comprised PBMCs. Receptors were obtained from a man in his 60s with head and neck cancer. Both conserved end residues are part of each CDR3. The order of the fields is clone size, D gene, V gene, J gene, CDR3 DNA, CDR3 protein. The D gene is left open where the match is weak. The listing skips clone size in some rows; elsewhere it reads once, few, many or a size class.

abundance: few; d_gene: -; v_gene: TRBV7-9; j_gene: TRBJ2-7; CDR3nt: TGTGCCAGCAGCAATCCCGGGAACGAGCAGTACTTC; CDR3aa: CASSNPGNEQYF
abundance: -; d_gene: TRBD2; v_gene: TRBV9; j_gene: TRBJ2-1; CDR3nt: TGTGCCAGCAGCGTAGAGGGGACTAGCTCTGAGCAGTTCTTC; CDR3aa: CASSVEGTSSEQFF
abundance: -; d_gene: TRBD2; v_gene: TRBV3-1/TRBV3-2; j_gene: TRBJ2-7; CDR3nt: TGTGCCAGCAGCCAAGATTGGACTAGCGGGAGTAACGAGCAGTACTTC; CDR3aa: CASSQDWTSGSNEQYF
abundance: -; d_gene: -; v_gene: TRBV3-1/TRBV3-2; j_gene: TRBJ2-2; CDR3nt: TGTGCCTCTCGAACCGGGCGGGACCCCACCGGGGAGCTGTTTTTT; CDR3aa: CASRTGRDPTGELFF
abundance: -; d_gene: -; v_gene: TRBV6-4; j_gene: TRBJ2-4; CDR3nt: TGTGCCAGCAGTGTACCCCCCGGGACGGGACTAGCCAAAAACATTCAGTACTTC; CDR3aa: CASSVPPGTGLAKNIQYF
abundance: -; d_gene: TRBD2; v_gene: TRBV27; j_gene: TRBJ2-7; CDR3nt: TGTGCCAGCAGTTTAAATGGTCTAGCGGGAGGCGAGCAGTACTTC; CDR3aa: CASSLNGLAGGEQYF
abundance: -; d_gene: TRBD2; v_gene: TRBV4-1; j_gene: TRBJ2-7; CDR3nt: TGCGCCAGCAGCCAAGTTGGACTAGCGGGAGATCGGCACTTC; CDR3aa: CASSQVGLAGDRHF
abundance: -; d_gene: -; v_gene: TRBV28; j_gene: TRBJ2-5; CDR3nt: TGTGCCAGCAGTTTCGGGGGTGCAGAGACCCAGTACTTC; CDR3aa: CASSFGGAETQYF
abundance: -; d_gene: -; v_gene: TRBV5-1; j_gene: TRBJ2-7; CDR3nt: TGCGCCAGCAGCTTGAGTCCGGGGGACGAGCAGTACTTC; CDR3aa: CASSLSPGDEQYF
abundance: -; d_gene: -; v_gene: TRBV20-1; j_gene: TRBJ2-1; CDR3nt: TGCAGTGCTAGTTCCAGCCAATCCTACAATGAGCAGTTCTTC; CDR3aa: CSASSSQSYNEQFF
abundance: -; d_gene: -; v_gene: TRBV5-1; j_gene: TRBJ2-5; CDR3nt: TGCGCCAGCAGCTTGATAAGCGGCAGTGAAGAGACCCAGTACTTC; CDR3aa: CASSLISGSEETQYF
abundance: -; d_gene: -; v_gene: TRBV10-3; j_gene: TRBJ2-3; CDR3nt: TGTGCCATCACCCCGAGTAACACAGATACGCAGTATTTT; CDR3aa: CAITPSNTDTQYF
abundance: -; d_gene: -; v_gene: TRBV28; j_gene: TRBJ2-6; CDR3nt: TGTGCCAGCACGTCCGGGGCCAACGTCCTGACTTTC; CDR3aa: CASTSGANVLTF
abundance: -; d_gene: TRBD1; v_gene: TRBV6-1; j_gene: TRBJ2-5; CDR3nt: TGTGCCAGCAGTGAATCAGGGGGTCGAGAGACCCAGTACTTC; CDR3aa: CASSESGGRETQYF
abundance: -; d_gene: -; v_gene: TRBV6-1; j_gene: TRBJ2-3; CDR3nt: TGTGCCAGCAGTGAAGTGCCGGAGGAGCGGGGCACAGATACGCAGTATTTT; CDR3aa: CASSEVPEERGTDTQYF
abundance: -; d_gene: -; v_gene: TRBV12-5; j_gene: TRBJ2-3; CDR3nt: TGTGCTAGTGGGGTGGGGGCGGCAGCCACAGATACGCAGTATTTT; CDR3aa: CASGVGAAATDTQYF
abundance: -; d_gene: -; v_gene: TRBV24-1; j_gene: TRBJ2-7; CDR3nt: TGTGCCACCAGTGATTCGGGCGGATACGAGCAGTACTTC; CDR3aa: CATSDSGGYEQYF
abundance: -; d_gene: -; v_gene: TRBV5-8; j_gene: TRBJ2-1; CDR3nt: TGTGCCAGCAGCTTGAGGAATGAGCAGTTCTTC; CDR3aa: CASSLRNEQFF
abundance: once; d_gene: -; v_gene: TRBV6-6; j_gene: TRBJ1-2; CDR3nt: TGTGCCAGCGGTCGGACAGACTATGGCTACACCTTC; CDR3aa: CASGRTDYGYTF
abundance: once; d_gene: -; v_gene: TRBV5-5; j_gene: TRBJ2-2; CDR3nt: TGTGCCAGCAGCCCATATGACAGGCCCGGGGAGCTGTTTTTT; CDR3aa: CASSPYDRPGELFF
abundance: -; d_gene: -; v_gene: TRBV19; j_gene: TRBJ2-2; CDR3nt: TGTGCCAGTAGTATCGGAGTCGGCACCGGGGAGCTGTTTTTT; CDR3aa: CASSIGVGTGELFF
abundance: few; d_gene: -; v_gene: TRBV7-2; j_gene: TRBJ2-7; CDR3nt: TGTGCCAGCAGCTCCCCGGAGGGTGAAGAGCAGTACTTC; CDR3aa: CASSSPEGEEQYF
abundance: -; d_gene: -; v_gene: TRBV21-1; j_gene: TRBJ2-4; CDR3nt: TGTGCCAGCAGCAAGACGGTAGCCAAAAACATTCAGTACTTC; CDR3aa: CASSKTVAKNIQYF
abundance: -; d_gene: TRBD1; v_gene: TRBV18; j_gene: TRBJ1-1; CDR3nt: TGTGCCAGCTCACCGGGGACAGGGCTTAGGAACACTGAAGCTTTCTTT; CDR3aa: CASSPGTGLRNTEAFF
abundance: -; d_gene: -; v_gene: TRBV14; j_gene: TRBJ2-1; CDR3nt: TGTGCCAGCAGCCAAAGGTTGGAGGGCAATGAGCAGTTCTTC; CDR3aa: CASSQRLEGNEQFF
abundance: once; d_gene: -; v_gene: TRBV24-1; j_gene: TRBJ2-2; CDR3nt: TGTGCCACGGCCGGGCAGGCGAACACCGGGGAGCTGTTTTTT; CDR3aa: CATAGQANTGELFF
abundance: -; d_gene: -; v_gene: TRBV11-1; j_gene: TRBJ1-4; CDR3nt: TGTGCCAGCAGCCCAGGGAGAGACCTAAATGAAAAACTGTTTTTT; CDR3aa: CASSPGRDLNEKLFF
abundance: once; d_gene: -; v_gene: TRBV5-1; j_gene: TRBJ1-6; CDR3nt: TGCGCCAGCAGCTTGGGCCCGATTAATTCACCCCTCCACTTT; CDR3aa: CASSLGPINSPLHF
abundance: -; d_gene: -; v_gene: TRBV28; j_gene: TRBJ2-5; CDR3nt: TGTGCCAGCAGTTTTTTAAGGGGCCGGGAGACCCAGTACTTC; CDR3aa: CASSFLRGRETQYF
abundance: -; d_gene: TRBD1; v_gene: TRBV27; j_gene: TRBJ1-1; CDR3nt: TGTGCCAGCAGTTCCCAACACAGACAGGGGGAAGGTGAAGCTTTCTTT; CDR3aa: CASSSQHRQGEGEAFF
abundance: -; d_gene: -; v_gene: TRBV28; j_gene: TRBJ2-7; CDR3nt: TGTGCCAGCACTCGAGTAGGTTACTCCTACGAGCAGTACTTC; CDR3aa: CASTRVGYSYEQYF
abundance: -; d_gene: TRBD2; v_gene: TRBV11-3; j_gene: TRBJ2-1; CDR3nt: TGTGCCAGCAGCTTATCTCATAGCGGGAGCTCCTACAATGAGCAGTTCTTC; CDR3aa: CASSLSHSGSSYNEQFF
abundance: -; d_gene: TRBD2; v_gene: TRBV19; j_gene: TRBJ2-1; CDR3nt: TGTGCCAGTAGTATGGACGGGAGGGTTACCTACAATGAGCAGTTCTTC; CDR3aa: CASSMDGRVTYNEQFF
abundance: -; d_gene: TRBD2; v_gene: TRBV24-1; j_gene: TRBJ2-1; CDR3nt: TGTGCCACCAGTGAACCTAGCGGCTCCTACAATGAGCAGTTCTTC; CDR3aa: CATSEPSGSYNEQFF
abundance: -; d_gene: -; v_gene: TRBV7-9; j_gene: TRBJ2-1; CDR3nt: TGTGCCAGCAGCTTTGTACTTGGCTACAATGAGCAGTTCTTC; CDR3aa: CASSFVLGYNEQFF
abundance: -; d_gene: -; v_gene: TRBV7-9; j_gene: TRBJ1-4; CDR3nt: TGTGCCAGCAGCCAGGTCGGCATTGAAAAACTGTTTTTT; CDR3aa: CASSQVGIEKLFF
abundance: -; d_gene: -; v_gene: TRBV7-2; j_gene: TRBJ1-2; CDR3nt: TGTGCCAGCAGCCAACAGGGAGACGGTGGCTACACCTTC; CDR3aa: CASSQQGDGGYTF
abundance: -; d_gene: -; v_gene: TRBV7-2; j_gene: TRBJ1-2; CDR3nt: TGTGCCAGCAGCTTTTATTTCAGGCCTAACTATGGCTACACCTTC; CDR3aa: CASSFYFRPNYGYTF
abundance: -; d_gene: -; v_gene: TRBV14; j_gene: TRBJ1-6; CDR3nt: TGTGCCAGCAGCCAAGTAGCGTCGTCACCCCTCCACTTT; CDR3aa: CASSQVASSPLHF
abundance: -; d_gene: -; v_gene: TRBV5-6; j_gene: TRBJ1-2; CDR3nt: TGTGCCAGCAGCCTCCTGGGGGAGCGGAGCTATGGCTACACCTTC; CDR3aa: CASSLLGERSYGYTF
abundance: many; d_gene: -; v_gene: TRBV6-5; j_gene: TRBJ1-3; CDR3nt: TGTGCCAGCAGGGCTGATGGAAACACCATATATTTT; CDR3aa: CASRADGNTIYF
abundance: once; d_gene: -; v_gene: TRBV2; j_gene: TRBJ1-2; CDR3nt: TGTGCCAGCAGTGGACAGGCCTATGGCTACACCTTC; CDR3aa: CASSGQAYGYTF
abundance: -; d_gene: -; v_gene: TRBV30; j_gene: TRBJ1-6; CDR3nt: TGTGCCGGAAAGACGGGGAGCTCCTATAATTCACCCCTCCACTTT; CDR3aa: CAGKTGSSYNSPLHF
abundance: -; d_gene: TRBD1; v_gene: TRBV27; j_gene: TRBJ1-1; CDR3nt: TGTGCCAGCAGGTGGCAGGGGGACACTGAAGCTTTCTTT; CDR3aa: CASRWQGDTEAFF
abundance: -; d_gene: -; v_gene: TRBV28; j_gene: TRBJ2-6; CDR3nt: TGTGCCAGCAGTTTATTAGACTCTGGGGCCAACGTCCTGACTTTC; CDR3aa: CASSLLDSGANVLTF
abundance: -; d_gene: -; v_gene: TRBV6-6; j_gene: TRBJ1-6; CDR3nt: TGTGCCGCTGGGTGGGGGGGCGAATCACCCCTCCACTTT; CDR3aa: CAAGWGGESPLHF
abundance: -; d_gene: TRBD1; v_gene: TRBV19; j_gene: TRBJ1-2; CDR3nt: TGTGCCAGTACCCCCCTGGGAATCCGACAGGGGGACGGTGGCTACACCTTC; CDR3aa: CASTPLGIRQGDGGYTF
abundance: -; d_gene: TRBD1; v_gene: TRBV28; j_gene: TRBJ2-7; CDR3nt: TGTGCCAGCAGTTGGGGGTGGGGACAGACGAACTACGAGCAGTACTTC; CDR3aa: CASSWGWGQTNYEQYF
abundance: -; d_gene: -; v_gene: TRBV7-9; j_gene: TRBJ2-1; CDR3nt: TGTGCCAGCAGCTTAGATGGGACCGCCTACAATGAGCAGTTCTTC; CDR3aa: CASSLDGTAYNEQFF
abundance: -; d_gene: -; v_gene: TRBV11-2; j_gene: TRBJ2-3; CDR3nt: TGTGCCAGCAGCCCTCCCCCGCGGCTGGAAGAACCAGATACGCAGTATTTT; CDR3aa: CASSPPPRLEEPDTQYF
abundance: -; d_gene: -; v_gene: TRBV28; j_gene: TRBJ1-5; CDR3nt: TGTGCCAGTGCCGGGGGGCCAGCTAATCAGCCCCAGCATTTT; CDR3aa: CASAGGPANQPQHF
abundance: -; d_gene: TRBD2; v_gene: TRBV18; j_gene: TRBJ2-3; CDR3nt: TGTGCCAGCTCACCACGGCTAGCGGGTGTCACAGATACGCAGTATTTT; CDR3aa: CASSPRLAGVTDTQYF
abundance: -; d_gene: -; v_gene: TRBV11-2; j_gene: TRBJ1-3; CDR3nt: TGTGCCAGCAGCTTACAAGATGTCCGGGCTGGAAACACCATATATTTT; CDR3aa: CASSLQDVRAGNTIYF
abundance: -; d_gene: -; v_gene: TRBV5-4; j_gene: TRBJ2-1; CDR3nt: TGTGCCAGCAGCACAGACACCACAGCCTCCTACAATGAGCAGTTCTTC; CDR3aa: CASSTDTTASYNEQFF
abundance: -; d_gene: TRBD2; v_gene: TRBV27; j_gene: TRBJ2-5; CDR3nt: TGTGCCAGCAGTTTATTACTAGCGGGGAAAGAGACCCAGTACTTC; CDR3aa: CASSLLLAGKETQYF
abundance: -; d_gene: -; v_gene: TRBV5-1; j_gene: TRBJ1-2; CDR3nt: TGCGCCAGCAGCCCGGCGGACTTTATGTATGGCTACACCTTC; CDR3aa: CASSPADFMYGYTF
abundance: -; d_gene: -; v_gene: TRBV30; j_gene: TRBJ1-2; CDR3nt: TGTGCCTGGAGTGCCAGACCCTATGGCTACACCTTC; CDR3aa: CAWSARPYGYTF
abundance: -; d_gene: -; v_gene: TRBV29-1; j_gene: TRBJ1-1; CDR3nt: TGCAGCGTGGAACTGGGGGTGAACACTGAAGCTTTCTTT; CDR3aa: CSVELGVNTEAFF
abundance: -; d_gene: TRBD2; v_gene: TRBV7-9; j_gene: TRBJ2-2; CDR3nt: TGTGCCAGCAGCCGGACTAGCGGAAGTTACACCGGGGAGCTGTTTTTT; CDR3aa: CASSRTSGSYTGELFF